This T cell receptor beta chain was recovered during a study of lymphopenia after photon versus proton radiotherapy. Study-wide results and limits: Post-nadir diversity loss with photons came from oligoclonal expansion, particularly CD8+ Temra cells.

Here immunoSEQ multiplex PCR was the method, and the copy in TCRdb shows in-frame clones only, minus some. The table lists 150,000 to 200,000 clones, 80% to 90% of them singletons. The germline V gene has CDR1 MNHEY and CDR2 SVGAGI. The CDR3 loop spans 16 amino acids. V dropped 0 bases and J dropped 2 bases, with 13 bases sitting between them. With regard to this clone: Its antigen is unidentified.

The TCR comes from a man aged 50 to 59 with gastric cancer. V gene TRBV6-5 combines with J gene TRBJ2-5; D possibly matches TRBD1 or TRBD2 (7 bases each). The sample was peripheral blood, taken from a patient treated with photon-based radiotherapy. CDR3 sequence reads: CASSYSPGGGQETQYF. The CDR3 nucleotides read TGTGCCAGCAGTTACTCCCCAGGGGGGGGACAAGAGACCCAGTACTTC.